This T cell receptor (beta chain) was observed in a study of T cells in Graves' hyperthyroidism and ophthalmopathy. Study conclusions and caveats: Peripheral blood also featured most of the thyroid clonotypes expanded above 0.001.

Every diagnosis used clinical symptoms, serum thyroxine and TRAb, thyroid ultrasound and orbital computed tomography. TCR beta CDR3 regions were amplified from RNA. During a first-round RT-PCR of the TCR CDR3, the HTBI primer set was used. From the multiplex PCR reads, TCRdb called clonotypes with MiXCR, one entry per CDR3 protein. The sample carries over 650,000 distinct CDR3 sequences, less than 45% recorded once. Concerning this clonotype: Its antigen is not identified.

The receptor was derived from an adult man with Graves' disease, either hyperthyroidism or ophthalmopathy (not recorded which). What was sequenced was peripheral blood or thyroid tissue (not recorded which).

CDR3 nucleotide sequence: TGTGCCAGTAGTAAATACACCGGGGAGCTGTTTTTT. Translation: CASSKYTGELFF. This chain links TRBV19 with TRBJ2-2; D remains ambiguous. Trimming shortened V by 4 bases and J by 3 bases, and 3 bases separated the two germline ends. Germline CDR1 LNHDA, CDR2 SQIVND (reference sequence). The CDR3 runs 12 residues.